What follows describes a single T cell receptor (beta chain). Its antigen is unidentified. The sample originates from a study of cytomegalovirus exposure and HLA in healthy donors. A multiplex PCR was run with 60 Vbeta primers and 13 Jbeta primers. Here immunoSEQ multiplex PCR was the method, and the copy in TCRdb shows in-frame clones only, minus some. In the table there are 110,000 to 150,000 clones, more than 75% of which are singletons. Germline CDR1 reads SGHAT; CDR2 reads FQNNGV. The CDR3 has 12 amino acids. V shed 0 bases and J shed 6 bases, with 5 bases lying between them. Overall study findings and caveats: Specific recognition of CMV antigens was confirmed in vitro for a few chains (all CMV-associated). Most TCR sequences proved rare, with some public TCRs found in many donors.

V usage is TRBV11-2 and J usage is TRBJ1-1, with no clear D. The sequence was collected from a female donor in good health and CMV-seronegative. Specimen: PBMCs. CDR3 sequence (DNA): TGTGCCAGCAGCTTAGATCGGGCTGAAGCTTTCTTT. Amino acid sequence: CASSLDRAEAFF.